One and the same sample provided the 7 T cell receptor beta chains below, sequenced in a study of cytomegalovirus exposure and HLA in healthy donors. Primers: 60 Vbeta forward and 13 Jbeta reverse. The protocol was immunoSEQ multiplex PCR, while the TCRdb copy is restricted to in-frame clones and leaves out a portion. The ten top clones account for about 0.6%, within a sample of tens of thousands of clones. Material: PBMCs. These receptors originate from a man in his forties or fifties in good health and CMV-seronegative.

This chain uses TRBV2 with TRBJ1-1; 7 positions match TRBD1. V was clipped by 5 bases and J by 2 bases; unmatched bases: 5. The germline gives CDR1 SNHLY, CDR2 FYNNEI. The CDR3 contains 14 residues. CDR3 sequence: CASSKRTGNTEAFF. For the CDR3, the DNA is TGTGCCAGCAGTAAGAGGACAGGAAACACTGAAGCTTTCTTT.

The chain links TRBV5-1 to TRBJ1-1; D is perhaps TRBD1 (5 bases). Germline V gene data show CDR1 as SGHRS and CDR2 as YFSETQ. This CDR3 region has 15 residues. The V and J ends lost 3 bases and 2 bases respectively, with 14 bases between them. The CDR3 sequence: CASSYGGTDNTEAFF. The CDR3 coding sequence is TGCGCCAGCAGCTATGGTGGGACTGATAACACTGAAGCTTTCTTT.

CDR3: CASSSWDSNNSPLHF. For the CDR3, the DNA is TGTGCCAGCAGTTCTTGGGACAGTAATAATTCACCCCTCCACTTT. V and J are TRBV27 and TRBJ1-6; 7 positions match TRBD1. Germline assignment: CDR1 MNHEY and CDR2 SMNVEV (reference sequence). V shed 4 bases, J shed 5 bases, and the junction held 5 bases outside the gene matches. The CDR3 sequence is 15 residues long.

The chain joins TRBV29-1 to TRBJ1-2; D unresolved. The CDR3 has 14 amino acids. Trimming cost V 3 bases and J 4 bases, with 15 bases left between them. Germline V lookup: CDR1 SQVTM, CDR2 ANQGSEA. CDR3 DNA: TGCAGCGTTGACCGGTACATGAGGTCCTATGGCTACACCTTC. This encodes CSVDRYMRSYGYTF.

The V call is TRBV28, the J call TRBJ2-1; the match to TRBD2 covers 10 bases. V gave up 6 bases and J gave up 0 bases; unmatched junction bases: 8. This CDR3 region has 17 residues. Looked up from germline, CDR1 is MDHEN and CDR2 is SYDVKM. CDR3: CASRLAGAQSSYNEQFF. DNA for the CDR3: TGTGCCAGCAGGCTAGCGGGGGCTCAAAGCTCCTACAATGAGCAGTTCTTC. The complete variable domain, with remaining parts taken from reference TRBV28 and TRBJ2-1, reads DVKVTQSSRYLVKRTGEKVFLECVQDMDHENMFWYRQDPGLGLRLIYFSYDVKMKEKGDIPEGYSVSREKKERFSLILESASTNQTSMYLCASRLAGAQSSYNEQFFGPGTRLTVL.

The V gene is TRBV29-1, the J gene TRBJ2-1; 10 bases match TRBD1. Trimming cost V 7 bases and J 5 bases; bases outside gene matches: 14. The CDR3 sequence is 16 residues long. Germline assignment: CDR1 SQVTM and CDR2 ANQGSEA. In DNA, the CDR3 is TGCAGCGGAACAACCGCCGGGACAGGGGCCAACAATGAGCAGTTCTTC. Its translation: CSGTTAGTGANNEQFF.

The chain carries TRBV5-1 and TRBJ1-2, with D tentatively TRBD1 (5 bases). V lost 4 bases and J 0 bases, leaving 10 bases between the germline ends. The V gene's germline CDR1 is SGHRS and CDR2 YFSETQ. The CDR3 sequence is 14 residues long. CDR3 region: CASSTGRANYGYTF. The CDR3 DNA reads as TGCGCCAGCAGCACAGGAAGAGCTAACTATGGCTACACCTTC.